This TCR beta chain was found in a study of vaccination effects on CD4 cells after COVID-19. The wider study: Wells each received two million PBMC, cultured with about 9.3 IU/ml IL-2 and about 9.3 ug/ml peptides. General study findings and limits: By a late point after vaccination, infection- and vaccine-induced clones had shrunk markedly through clonal contraction.

Germline lookup yields CDR1 LNHDA and CDR2 SQIVND (reference sequence). The CDR3 is 16 amino acids. J gave up 3 bases and V 7 bases, and 9 bases lay outside the gene matches. After less than 11 days in culture, the CD4+ T cells were isolated. Everyone in the study got two shots of either the BNT162b2 or mRNA-1273 vaccine. Half-medium replacement with IL-2 medium occurred on days 3 and 7. This clone was detected only once. The antigen remains unidentified. Method: immunoSEQ multiplex PCR; TCRdb's copy keeps in-frame clones and lacks some. The sample lists around 69,000 clones, over 75% occurring once. The TCR originated in a human donor who received a COVID-19 vaccine. The material sequenced was CD4+ T cells from PBMCs cultured without peptide, taken after COVID-19 vaccination. The rearrangement links TRBV19 to TRBJ2-1; 10 bases are a match to TRBD2. The CDR3 nucleotides read TGTGCCAGTACCAATCAAGCGGGGGGGTTCTACAATGAGCAGTTCTTC. Encoded protein: CASTNQAGGFYNEQFF.